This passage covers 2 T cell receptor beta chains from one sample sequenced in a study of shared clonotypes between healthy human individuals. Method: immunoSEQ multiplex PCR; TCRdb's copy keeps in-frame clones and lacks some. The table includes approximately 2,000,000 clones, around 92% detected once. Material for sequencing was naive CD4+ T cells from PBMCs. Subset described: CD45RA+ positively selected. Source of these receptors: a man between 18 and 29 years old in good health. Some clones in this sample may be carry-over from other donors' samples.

The CDR3 here is CASSIARGPQPQHF. The CDR3 DNA follows: TGTGCCAGTAGTATAGCTCGGGGGCCTCAGCCCCAGCATTTT. The gene calls are TRBV19 and TRBJ1-5; a weak D match, TRBD1 (6 bases). The length of the CDR3 is 14 residues. Germline CDR1 reads LNHDA; CDR2 reads SQIVND (reference sequence). V was cut by 1 base and J by 6 bases, with 10 bases left in between.

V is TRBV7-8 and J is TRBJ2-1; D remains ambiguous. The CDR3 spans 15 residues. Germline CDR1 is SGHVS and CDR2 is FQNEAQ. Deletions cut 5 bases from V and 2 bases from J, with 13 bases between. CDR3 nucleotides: TGTGCCAGCAGCCCGGGTCTTGGGGCCTACAATGAGCAGTTCTTC. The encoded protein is CASSPGLGAYNEQFF.